This record looks at one T cell receptor (beta chain) sequence and its context. Its antigen has not been determined. Per-nucleotide qualities are absent, and no much larger clonotype sits a single base away. The library was built by means of 5' RACE. The sequencing machine was an Illumina HiSeq 2500. A second about 7 to 11 cycle PCR used a sample-barcoded 5' primer and a J-beta primer mix. Each TCR beta cDNA molecule received a unique molecular identifier from a template-switch 5' adaptor carrying 12 random nucleotides. Each sample yielded at least 2.5 million CDR3-containing paired-end reads. First-strand cDNA synthesis was performed from all RNA using the Mint cDNA synthesis kit, with priming by a TRBC-specific oligonucleotide. After uracil-DNA glycosylase treatment, a first 18-cycle PCR used universal primers M1SS and BC2_uni_R on all cDNA. The published analysis was carried out like this. Normalization of each sample was performed by random selection of 1 million high-quality reads, each carrying a distinct molecular identifier. Instead of being binned into consensus sequences, reads with shared molecular identifiers were discarded. MiTCR, with a Q25 quality threshold and the strictest error-elimination algorithm, was used for CDR3 identification, clonotype clustering and error correction. A nonparametric unseen species model with Euler transformation was used to estimate a lower bound on total TCR beta diversity. TCRdb handled the public reads itself, with Q25 trimming in fastp and clone calling in MiXCR, and kept productive beta chains. One record per CDR3 amino acid sequence lists the most common genes and DNA. TCRdb, not the original authors, processed these V and J calls. The sample table contains roughly 1.7 million distinct CDR3 sequences; only one count was recorded for 34% of them. The ten most abundant clones make up 11% of the sample.

From its cysteine to its phenylalanine, the CDR3 spans 16 amino acids. The kept DNA is CDR3 alone, 48 bases in frame from the first base. V lost 6 bases and J lost 5 bases; the stretch between them is 20 bases long. Sequences MNHNS (CDR1) and SASEGT (CDR2) are obtained from the germline V gene. Donors were roughly 40 systemically healthy Caucasian individuals from Russia aged roughly 6 to 95 years. Around 10 milliliters of peripheral blood were drawn from each donor into EDTA-treated Vacutainer tubes. Ficoll-Paque density-gradient centrifugation was used to isolate PBMCs, with at least 7 million obtained per sample. Trizol reagent was used to extract total RNA from the PBMCs, yielding at least 6 micrograms per sample. The percentages of naive CD45RAhigh/CD27high T cells were determined by flow cytometry on a PBMC aliquot from every donor. This entry belongs to a study of blood T cells in healthy people across ages (dated by TCRdb to between 2015 and 2016). Background for the entire study: In model experiments, roughly one uniquely barcoded TCR beta cDNA molecule per two T cells was captured by template switching. The donors were split into four age groups: young (average 16 years), middle-aged (more than 35), aged (62) and long-lived (over 75). Donors of different ages were randomly distributed across sequencing lanes to avoid experimental bias. For two donors (one aged 18 to 29 and one aged 80 or older), the study analyzed two additional independent replicas of 1 million unique cDNA reads from the same blood draw. Using deep sequencing normalized with unique cDNA molecular identifiers, the study measured how TCR beta repertoire diversity changes with age.

The investigation overall reported the following: Observed TCR beta diversity per million T cells fell roughly linearly with age, and a significant reduction was already apparent by age roughly 40. Bulk unsorted PBMC profiling prevented conclusive comparison of naive and antigen-experienced compartments. There was a strong correlation between observed TCR beta diversity and the percentage of naive T cells measured by flow cytometry. Because donor CMV infection status was unknown, age-related changes in expanded clonotypes were potentially confounded. Compared with the aged group, the long-lived group had more naive CD4+ T cells, fewer expanded clones and increased TCR diversity, suggesting age selection. Estimates of total diversity from one million sequenced T cells were regarded as lower bounds and underestimates.

The sequenced material came from blood. This TCR was sampled from a woman aged 25 to 39 in good health. The rearrangement combines TRBV6-1 with TRBJ2-1; a weak D assignment points to TRBD2 (6 bases agree). The CDR3 corresponds to CASRTFRDSWNNEQFF. The base sequence is TGTGCCAGCAGGACTTTCCGGGACTCCTGGAACAATGAGCAGTTCTTC.